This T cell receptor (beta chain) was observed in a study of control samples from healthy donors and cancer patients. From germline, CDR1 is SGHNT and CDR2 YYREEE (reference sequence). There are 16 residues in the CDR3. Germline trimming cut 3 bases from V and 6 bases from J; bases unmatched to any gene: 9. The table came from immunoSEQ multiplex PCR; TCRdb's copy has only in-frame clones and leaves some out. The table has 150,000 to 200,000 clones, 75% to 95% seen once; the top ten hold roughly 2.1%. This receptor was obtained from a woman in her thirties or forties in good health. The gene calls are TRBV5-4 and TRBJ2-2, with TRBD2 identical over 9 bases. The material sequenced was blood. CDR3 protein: CASSYKSAGGPGELFF. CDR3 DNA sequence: TGTGCCAGCAGCTACAAGTCAGCGGGGGGCCCCGGGGAGCTGTTTTTT.